The present entry profiles one TCR beta chain with its context. The antigen it binds to is not known. A read error may account for a junction end that differs from germline. The library relied on 5' RACE. Sequencing was carried out with an Illumina HiSeq 2500. A second PCR of 7 to 11 cycles was run with a J-beta primer mix and a sample-barcoded 5' primer. A template-switch 5' adaptor carrying 12 random nucleotides introduced a unique molecular identifier onto each TCR beta cDNA molecule. Each sample yielded at least 3 million CDR3-containing paired-end reads. First-strand cDNA was synthesized from all RNA with the Mint cDNA synthesis kit, primed by a TRBC-specific oligonucleotide. All cDNA was treated with uracil-DNA glycosylase and then went through a first 18-cycle PCR with the universal primers M1SS and BC2_uni_R. Under the source paper's analysis protocol: For normalization, 1 million high-quality reads, each with a distinct molecular identifier, were randomly selected from each sample. Instead of being binned into consensus sequences, reads with shared molecular identifiers were discarded. CDR3 identification, clonotype clustering and error correction used MiTCR with a Q25 quality threshold and the strictest error-elimination algorithm. A nonparametric unseen species model with Euler transformation was used to estimate a lower bound on total TCR beta diversity. TCRdb redid the processing of the public reads, applying fastp at Q25 and MiXCR, and retained in-frame beta chains. Rows with one shared CDR3 protein collapse into an entry with the most common genes and DNA. The V and J calls come from TCRdb's annotation, not from the publication. Across this sample there are just over 800,000 distinct CDR3 sequences, with 60% to 80% seen only once. The ten largest clones represent about 27% of the sample.

Donors were around 37 systemically healthy Caucasian individuals from Russia aged about 6 to 100 years. Each donor gave approximately 9.4 milliliters of peripheral blood, drawn into EDTA-treated Vacutainer tubes. PBMCs were isolated by Ficoll-Paque density-gradient centrifugation, with at least 6 million obtained per sample. Total RNA was extracted from PBMCs with Trizol reagent, with at least 6 micrograms obtained per sample. For every donor, flow cytometry on a PBMC aliquot measured the percentage of naive CD45RAhigh/CD27high T cells. The data stem from a study of blood T cells in healthy people across ages (dated by TCRdb to between 2015 and 2016). In terms of the full investigation: In model experiments, template switching captured roughly one uniquely barcoded TCR beta cDNA molecule for every two T cells. To avoid experimental bias, donors of different ages were spread randomly across the sequencing lanes. The donors were divided into four age groups: young (average approximately 15 years), middle-aged (over 35), aged (approximately 64) and long-lived (around 80). The study analyzed two additional independent replicas of 1 million unique cDNA reads from the same blood draw for two donors, one aged 18 to 30 and one aged 80 or older. To track age-related changes in TCR beta repertoire diversity, the study relied on deep sequencing normalized with unique cDNA molecular identifiers.

Overall study outcomes, separate from this receptor: Observed TCR beta diversity correlated strongly with the percentage of naive T cells measured by flow cytometry. Conclusive comparison of naive and antigen-experienced compartments was prevented by the profiling of bulk unsorted PBMCs. Because donor CMV infection status was unknown, age-related changes in expanded clonotypes were potentially confounded. Compared with the aged group, the long-lived group had more naive CD4+ T cells, fewer expanded clones and increased TCR diversity, suggesting age selection. Estimates of total diversity from one million sequenced T cells were regarded as lower bounds and underestimates. Observed TCR beta diversity per million T cells fell roughly linearly with age, and a significant reduction was already apparent by age around 40.

The sample comprised blood. This receptor was taken from a man under 40 in good health.

CDR3 sequence: CSVANPGQGRTDTLYF. The DNA is TGCAGTGTCGCCAATCCGGGACAGGGACGCACAGATACGCTGTATTTT. The chain couples TRBV20-1 to TRBJ2-3, with 9 junctional bases fitting TRBD1. Per the germline V gene (reference sequence), DFQATT is the CDR1 and SNEGSKA is the CDR2. The CDR3 starts with the cysteine, ends with the phenylalanine, and has 16 residues. The read is trimmed to its CDR3 DNA, 48 bases read in frame from base 1.